This T cell receptor beta chain was sequenced in a study of blood T cell repertoires in COVID-19. Study overall: PBMCs, B-cell-depleted T cells, or T cells were the source of the cDNA or gDNA that made up the material.

Produced via immunoSEQ multiplex PCR; TCRdb's table is partial and in-frame only. The sample lists about 150,000 clones; approximately 87% were seen once. With V trimmed by 3 bases and J by 4 bases, 8 bases remained unmatched. Germline loops: CDR1 KGHSH, CDR2 LQKENI. This CDR3 is built from 16 residues. The chain joins TRBV18 to TRBJ2-5; the match to TRBD2 covers 10 bases. Sample: peripheral blood. The TCR originated in a woman between 50 and 59 years old with active or convalescent COVID-19. CDR3 residues: CASSPTLAGAGETQYF. The CDR3 DNA is TGTGCCAGCTCACCTACCCTAGCGGGAGCGGGAGAGACCCAGTACTTC.